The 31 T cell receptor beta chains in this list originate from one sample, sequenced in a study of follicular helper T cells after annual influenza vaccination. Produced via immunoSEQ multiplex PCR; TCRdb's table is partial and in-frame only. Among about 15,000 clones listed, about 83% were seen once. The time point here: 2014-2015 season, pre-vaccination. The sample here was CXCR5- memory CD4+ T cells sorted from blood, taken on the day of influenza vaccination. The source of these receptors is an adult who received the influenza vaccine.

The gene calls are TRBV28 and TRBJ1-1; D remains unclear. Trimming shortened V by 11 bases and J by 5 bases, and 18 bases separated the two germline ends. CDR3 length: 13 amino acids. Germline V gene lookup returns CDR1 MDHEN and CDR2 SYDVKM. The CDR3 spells CASGVPDVTEAFF. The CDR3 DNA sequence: TGTGCCTCCGGGGTCCCGGACGTAACTGAAGCTTTCTTT.

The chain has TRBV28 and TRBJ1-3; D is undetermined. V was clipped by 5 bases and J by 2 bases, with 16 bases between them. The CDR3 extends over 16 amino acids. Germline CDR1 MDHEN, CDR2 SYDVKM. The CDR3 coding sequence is TGTGCCAGCAGTCCCTACGTGCACGAGGCTGGAAACACCATATATTTT. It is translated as CASSPYVHEAGNTIYF.

The CDR3 is CASSQRGGYGYTF. The CDR3 region has the DNA TGTGCCAGCAGCCAGCGGGGCGGTTATGGCTACACCTTC. V gene TRBV7-8 combines with J gene TRBJ1-2; a weak D match, TRBD1 (5 bases). Between the trimmed V and J ends, which lost 5 bases and 5 bases, there was a span of 12 bases. Per germline, CDR1 SGHVS and CDR2 FQNEAQ. The CDR3 loop spans 13 amino acids.

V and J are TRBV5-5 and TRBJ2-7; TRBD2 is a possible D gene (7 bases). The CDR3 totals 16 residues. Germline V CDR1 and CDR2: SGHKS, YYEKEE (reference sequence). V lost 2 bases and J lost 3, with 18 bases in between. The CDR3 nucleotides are TGTGCCAGCAGCTTAAGGCCGGGGGGCACCAACTACGAGCAGTACTTC. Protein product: CASSLRPGGTNYEQYF.

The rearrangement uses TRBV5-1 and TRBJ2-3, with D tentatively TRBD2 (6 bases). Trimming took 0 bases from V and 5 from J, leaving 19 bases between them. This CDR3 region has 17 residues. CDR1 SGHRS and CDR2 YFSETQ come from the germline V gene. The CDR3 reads CASSLVRDWEAGDTQYF. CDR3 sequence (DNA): TGCGCCAGCAGCTTGGTTAGGGACTGGGAAGCGGGAGATACGCAGTATTTT.

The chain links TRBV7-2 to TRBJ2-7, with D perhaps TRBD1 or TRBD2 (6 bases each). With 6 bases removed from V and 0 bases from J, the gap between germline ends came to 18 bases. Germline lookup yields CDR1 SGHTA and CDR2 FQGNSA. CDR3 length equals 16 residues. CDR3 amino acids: CASRNAGTRGSYEQYF. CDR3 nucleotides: TGTGCCAGCAGGAACGCGGGGACAAGGGGCTCCTACGAGCAGTACTTC.

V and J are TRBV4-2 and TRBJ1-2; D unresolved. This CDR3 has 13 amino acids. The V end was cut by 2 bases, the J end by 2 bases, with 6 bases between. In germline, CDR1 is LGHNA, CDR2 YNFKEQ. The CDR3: CASSQRVNYGYTF. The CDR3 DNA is TGTGCCAGCAGCCAAAGGGTGAACTATGGCTACACCTTC.

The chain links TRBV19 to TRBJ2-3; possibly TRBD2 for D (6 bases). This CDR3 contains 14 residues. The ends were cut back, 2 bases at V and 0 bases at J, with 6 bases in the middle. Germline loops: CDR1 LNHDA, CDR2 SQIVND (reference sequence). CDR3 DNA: TGTGCCAGTAGTATACGGGGGAGCACAGATACGCAGTATTTT. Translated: CASSIRGSTDTQYF.

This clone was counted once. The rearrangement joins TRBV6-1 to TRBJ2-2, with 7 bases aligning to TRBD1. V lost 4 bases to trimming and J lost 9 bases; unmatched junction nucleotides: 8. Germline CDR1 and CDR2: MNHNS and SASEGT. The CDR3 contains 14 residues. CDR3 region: CASSGRDSLWELFF. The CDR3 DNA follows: TGTGCCAGCAGTGGCCGGGACAGCTTGTGGGAGCTGTTTTTT.

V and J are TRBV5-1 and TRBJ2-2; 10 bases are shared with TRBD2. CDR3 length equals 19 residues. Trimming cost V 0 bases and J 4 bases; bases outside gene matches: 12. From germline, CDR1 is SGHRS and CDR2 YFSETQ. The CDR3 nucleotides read TGCGCCAGCAGCTTGGGGGCGCTAGCGGGGGCCCGGGGCACCGGGGAGCTGTTTTTT. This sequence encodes CASSLGALAGARGTGELFF.

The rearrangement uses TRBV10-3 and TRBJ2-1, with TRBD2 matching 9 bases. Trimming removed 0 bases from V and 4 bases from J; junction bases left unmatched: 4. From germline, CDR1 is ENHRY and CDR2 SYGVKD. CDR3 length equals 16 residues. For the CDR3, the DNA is TGTGCCATCAGTGAGTCTGGTAGCGGGGGATACAATGAGCAGTTCTTC. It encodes CAISESGSGGYNEQFF.

CDR3 amino acids: CASELSYGKQETQYF. CDR3 in DNA: TGTGCCAGCGAGCTTTCCTACGGAAAGCAAGAGACCCAGTACTTC. The V gene is TRBV2, the J gene TRBJ2-5; D gene unclear. The CDR3 extends over 15 amino acids. With 8 bases removed from V and 2 bases from J, the gap between germline ends came to 18 bases. Germline-derived CDR1 and CDR2 are SNHLY and FYNNEI.

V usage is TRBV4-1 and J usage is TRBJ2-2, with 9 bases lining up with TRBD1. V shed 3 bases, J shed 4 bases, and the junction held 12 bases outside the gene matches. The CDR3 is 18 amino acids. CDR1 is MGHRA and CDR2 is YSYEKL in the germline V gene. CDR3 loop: CASSQHPAGQGSTGELFF. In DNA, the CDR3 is TGCGCCAGCAGCCAGCACCCCGCGGGACAGGGTAGCACCGGGGAGCTGTTTTTT.

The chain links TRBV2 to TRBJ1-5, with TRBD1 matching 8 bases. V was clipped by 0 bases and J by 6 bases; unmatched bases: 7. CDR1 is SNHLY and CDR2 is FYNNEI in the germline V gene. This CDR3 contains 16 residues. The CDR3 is CASSEAFYRGAQPQHF. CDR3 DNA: TGTGCCAGCAGTGAAGCGTTCTACAGGGGGGCTCAGCCCCAGCATTTT.

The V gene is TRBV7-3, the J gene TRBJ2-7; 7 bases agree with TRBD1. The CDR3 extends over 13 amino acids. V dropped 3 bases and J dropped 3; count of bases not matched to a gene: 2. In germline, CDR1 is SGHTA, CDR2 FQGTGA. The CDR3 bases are TGTGCCAGCAGCTTGTCAGGGGGCTACGAGCAGTACTTC. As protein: CASSLSGGYEQYF. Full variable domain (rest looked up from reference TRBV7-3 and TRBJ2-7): GAGVSQTPSNKVTEKGKYVELRCDPISGHTALYWYRQSLGQGPEFLIYFQGTGAADDSGLPNDRFFAVRPEGSVSTLKIQRTERGDSAVYLCASSLSGGYEQYFGPGTRLTVT.

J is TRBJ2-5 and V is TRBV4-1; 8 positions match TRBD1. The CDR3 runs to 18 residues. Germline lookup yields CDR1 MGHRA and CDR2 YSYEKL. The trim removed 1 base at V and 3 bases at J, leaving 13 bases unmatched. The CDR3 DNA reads TGCGCCAGCAGCCAAGCCACATTGATGACGACAGGGGAAGAGACCCAGTACTTC. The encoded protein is CASSQATLMTTGEETQYF.

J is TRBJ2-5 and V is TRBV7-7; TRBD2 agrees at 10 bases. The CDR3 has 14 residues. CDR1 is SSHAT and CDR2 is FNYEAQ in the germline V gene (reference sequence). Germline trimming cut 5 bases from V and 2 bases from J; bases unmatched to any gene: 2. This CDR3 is CASSELAGQETQYF. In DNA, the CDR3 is TGTGCCAGCAGCGAACTAGCGGGACAAGAGACCCAGTACTTC. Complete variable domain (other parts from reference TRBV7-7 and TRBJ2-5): GAGVSQSPRYKVTKRGQDVTLRCDPISSHATLYWYQQALGQGPEFLTYFNYEAQPDKSGLPSDRFSAERPEGSISTLTIQRTEQRDSAMYRCASSELAGQETQYFGPGTRLLVL.

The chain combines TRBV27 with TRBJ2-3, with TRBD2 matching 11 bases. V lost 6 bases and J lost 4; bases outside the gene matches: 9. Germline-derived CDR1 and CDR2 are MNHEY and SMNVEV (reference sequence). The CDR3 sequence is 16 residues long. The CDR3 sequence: CASRGPRTSGSDTQYF. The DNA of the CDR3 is TGTGCCAGCAGGGGGCCGCGGACTAGCGGGTCAGATACGCAGTATTTT.

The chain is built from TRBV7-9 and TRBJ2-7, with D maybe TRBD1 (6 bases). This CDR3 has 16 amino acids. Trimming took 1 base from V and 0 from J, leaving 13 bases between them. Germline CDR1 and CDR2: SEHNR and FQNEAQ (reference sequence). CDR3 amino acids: CASSLGLTGTSYEQYF. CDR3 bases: TGTGCCAGCAGCTTAGGGCTGACAGGAACCTCCTACGAGCAGTACTTC. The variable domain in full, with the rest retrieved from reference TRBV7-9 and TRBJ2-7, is DTGVSQNPRHKITKRGQNVTFRCDPISEHNRLYWYRQTLGQGPEFLTYFQNEAQLEKSRLLSDRFSAERPKGSFSTLEIQRTEQGDSAMYLCASSLGLTGTSYEQYFGPGTRLTVT.

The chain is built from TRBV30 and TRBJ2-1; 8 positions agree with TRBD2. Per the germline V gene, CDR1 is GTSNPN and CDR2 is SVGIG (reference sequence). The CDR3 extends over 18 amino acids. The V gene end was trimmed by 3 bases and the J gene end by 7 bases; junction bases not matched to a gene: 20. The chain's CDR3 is CAWSSVASVGGGQNEQFF. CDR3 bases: TGTGCCTGGAGCTCTGTTGCGAGTGTCGGGGGGGGCCAGAATGAGCAGTTCTTC.

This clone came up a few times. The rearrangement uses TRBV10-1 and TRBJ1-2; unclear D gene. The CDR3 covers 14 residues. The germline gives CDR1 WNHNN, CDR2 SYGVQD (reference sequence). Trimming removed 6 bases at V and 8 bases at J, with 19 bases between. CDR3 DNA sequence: TGCGCCAGCAGCCCAGATTCAGGAGGGTACGGCTACACCTTC. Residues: CASSPDSGGYGYTF.

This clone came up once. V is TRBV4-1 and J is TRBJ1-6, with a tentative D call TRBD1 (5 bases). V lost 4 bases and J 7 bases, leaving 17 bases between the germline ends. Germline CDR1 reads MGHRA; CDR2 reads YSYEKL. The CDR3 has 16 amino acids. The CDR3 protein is CASSPFGGTVNSPLHF. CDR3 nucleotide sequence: TGCGCCAGCAGCCCCTTCGGCGGGACGGTGAATTCACCCCTCCACTTT.

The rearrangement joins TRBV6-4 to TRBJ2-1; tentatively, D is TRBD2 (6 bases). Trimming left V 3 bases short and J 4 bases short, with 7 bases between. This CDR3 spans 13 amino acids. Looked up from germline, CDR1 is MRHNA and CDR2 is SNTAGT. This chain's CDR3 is CASSEGTYNEQFF. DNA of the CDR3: TGTGCCAGCAGTGAGGGGACTTACAATGAGCAGTTCTTC.

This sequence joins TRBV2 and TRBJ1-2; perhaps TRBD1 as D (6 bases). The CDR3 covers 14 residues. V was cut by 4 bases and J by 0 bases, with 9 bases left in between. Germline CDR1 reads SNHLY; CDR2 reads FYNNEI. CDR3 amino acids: CASSGQATNYGYTF. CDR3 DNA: TGTGCCAGCAGTGGACAGGCTACTAACTATGGCTACACCTTC.

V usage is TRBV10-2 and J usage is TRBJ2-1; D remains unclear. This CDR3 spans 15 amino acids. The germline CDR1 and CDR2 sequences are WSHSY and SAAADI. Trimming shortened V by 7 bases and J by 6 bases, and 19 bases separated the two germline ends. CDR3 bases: TGCGCCAGCACCGGGCGTTCCTTTGATGCCAATGAGCAGTTCTTC. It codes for CASTGRSFDANEQFF.

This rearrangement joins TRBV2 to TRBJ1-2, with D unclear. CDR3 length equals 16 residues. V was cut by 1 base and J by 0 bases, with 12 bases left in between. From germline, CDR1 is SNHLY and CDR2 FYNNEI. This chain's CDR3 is CASSEGFRDANYGYTF. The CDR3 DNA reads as TGTGCCAGCAGTGAAGGTTTCCGGGATGCTAACTATGGCTACACCTTC.

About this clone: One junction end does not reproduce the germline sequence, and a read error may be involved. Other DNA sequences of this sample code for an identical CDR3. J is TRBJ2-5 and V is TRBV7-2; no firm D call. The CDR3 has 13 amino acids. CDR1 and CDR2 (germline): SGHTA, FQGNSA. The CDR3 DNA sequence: TGTGCCAGCAGCTTTAATCCCCAAGAGACACAGTACTTC. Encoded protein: CASSFNPQETQYF.

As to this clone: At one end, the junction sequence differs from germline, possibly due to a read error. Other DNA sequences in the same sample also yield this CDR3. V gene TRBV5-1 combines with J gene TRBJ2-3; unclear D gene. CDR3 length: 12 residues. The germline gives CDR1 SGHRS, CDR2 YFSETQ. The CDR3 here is CASSLDSDTQYF. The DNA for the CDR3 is TGCGCCAGCAGCTTGGACTCAGACACGCAGTATTTT.

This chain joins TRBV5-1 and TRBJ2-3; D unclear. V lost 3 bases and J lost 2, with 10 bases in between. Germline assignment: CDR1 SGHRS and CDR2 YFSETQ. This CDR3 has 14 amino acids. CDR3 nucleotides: TGCGCCAGCAGCTCAACAGCAGCCACAGATACGCAGTATTTT. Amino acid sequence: CASSSTAATDTQYF.

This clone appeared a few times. The CDR3 loop reads CASSPHPDREPQHF. CDR3 nucleotides: TGTGCCAGCAGCCCCCACCCGGACAGGGAGCCCCAGCATTTT. V gene TRBV5-4 combines with J gene TRBJ1-5, with TRBD1 matching 8 bases. The ends lost 4 bases at V and 8 bases at J; junction bases unmatched: 8. CDR3 length equals 14 residues. Germline CDR1 reads SGHNT; CDR2 reads YYREEE (reference sequence).

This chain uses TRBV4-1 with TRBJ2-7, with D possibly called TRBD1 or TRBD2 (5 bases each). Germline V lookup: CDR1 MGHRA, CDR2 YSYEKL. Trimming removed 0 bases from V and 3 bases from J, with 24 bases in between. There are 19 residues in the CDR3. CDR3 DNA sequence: TGCGCCAGCAGCCAAGACCAAAGCCTCCGGGGCAGGAGAAACTACGAGCAGTACTTC. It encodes CASSQDQSLRGRRNYEQYF.